The entry that follows covers one TCR beta chain sequence. Germline CDR1 LGHDT, CDR2 YNNKEL (reference sequence). The germline V and J ends were trimmed by 1 base and 3 bases, with 13 bases remaining between them. The CDR3 has 16 residues. The data were taken from a study of blood T cell repertoires in COVID-19. For the study at large: Specimens from acute and convalescent COVID-19 originated in the United States, Italy and Spain. T cells, B-cell-depleted T cells, or PBMCs supplied cDNA or gDNA.

In the original analysis: Amplification of reference gene primers provided the estimated nucleated cell counts. Generated by immunoSEQ multiplex PCR, the TCRdb table keeps only in-frame clones and is missing some. The DNA was the basis for D and trimming; V, J and clone size are from that table. This table holds about 45,000 clones, about nine tenths found once. Sequences were obtained from peripheral blood. This clonotype was sampled from a human donor in a cohort sampled during active COVID-19. The rearrangement uses TRBV3-1 (or the pseudogene TRBV3-2) and TRBJ1-5; TRBD1 is a possible D gene (5 bases). CDR3 region: CASSQGTQGNNQPQHF. Here the CDR3 DNA reads TGTGCCAGCAGCCAAGGGACCCAGGGTAACAATCAGCCCCAGCATTTT.